The following is a T cell receptor (beta chain) sequence with its context. Its antigen is unknown. The sample belongs to a study of CD8 T cells in Susac syndrome. CDR1 and CDR2 (germline): SQVTM, ANQGSEA. This CDR3 is 17 amino acids long. V lost 0 bases and J lost 4; bases outside the gene matches: 11. Study observations and caveats: Peak Susac CD8+ clonal expansion was seen in TEMRA cells and active patients.

When the RNA was reverse transcribed, random hexamers were used with an input of about 0.5 to 1 ug. MiXCR, applied by TCRdb to the immunoSEQ multiplex PCR reads, yields one record per CDR3 protein. The sample includes around 170,000 distinct CDR3 sequences, 85% to 95% of them seen just once. Input material: CD8+ T cells from PBMCs. The sequence came from a human donor with Susac syndrome. The rearrangement links TRBV29-1 to TRBJ2-1, with 8 bases matching TRBD2. The CDR3 protein is CSVEDLVMGLEYNEQFF. Here the CDR3 DNA reads TGCAGCGTTGAAGATCTTGTTATGGGACTAGAGTACAATGAGCAGTTCTTC.